Following are 21 T cell receptor beta chains from one sample sequenced in a study of T cell repertoires in aging, cancer and after chemotherapy. The template was genomic DNA from peripheral blood, not RNA. Rearranged V-D-J TRB sequences were amplified with a mixed TRB-A/B primer pool. TCRdb re-analysed the multiplex PCR reads in MiXCR, keeping a single row per CDR3 protein. The sample includes more than 1,400 distinct CDR3 sequences, about a quarter of them seen just once. Sequencing was carried out using blood. The origin of the receptors is a human donor with a blood cancer.

CDR3 in amino acids: CSVVPGTSGTNTGELFF. In nucleotides, the CDR3 is TGCAGCGTTGTCCCCGGGACTAGCGGAACGAACACCGGGGAGCTGTTTTTT. The chain links TRBV29-1 to TRBJ2-2; 11 positions match TRBD2. V trimming: 4 bases; J trimming: 0 bases; junction bases outside the gene matches: 7. Germline V gene sequence: CDR1 SQVTM, CDR2 ANQGSEA. The CDR3 extends over 17 amino acids.

By frequency in the sample, this clonotype is medium-sized. CDR3 DNA sequence: TGTGCCAGCCCTGACCCCAAGCGGGAGGCCTACAATGAGCAGTTCTTC. Encoded protein: CASPDPKREAYNEQFF. This chain links TRBV12-3 or TRBV12-4 with TRBJ2-1; the match to TRBD2 covers 9 bases. The CDR3 runs to 16 residues. Unmatched junction bases numbered 10, after V lost 8 bases and J lost 2 bases.

A few counts support this clonotype. The rearrangement uses TRBV9 and TRBJ2-1; no definite D call. Germline values: CDR1 SGDLS, CDR2 YYNGEE. This CDR3 has 15 residues. V dropped 0 bases and J dropped 6 bases, with 13 bases sitting between them. This chain's CDR3 is CASSVEMGWANEQFF. CDR3 sequence (DNA): TGTGCCAGCAGCGTAGAGATGGGTTGGGCCAATGAGCAGTTCTTC.

This clonotype rates as medium-sized. V gene TRBV7-2 combines with J gene TRBJ2-5; 10 positions agree with TRBD2. Germline V CDR1 and CDR2: SGHTA, FQGNSA. The CDR3 totals 15 residues. V lost 3 bases and J lost 1; bases outside the gene matches: 2. DNA of the CDR3: TGTGCCAGCAGCTTTCGGACTAGCGGCCAAGAGACCCAGTACTTC. Residues: CASSFRTSGQETQYF.

This clonotype was seen a handful of times. This chain uses TRBV24-1 with TRBJ1-2; D is perhaps TRBD1 (5 bases). This CDR3 region has 13 residues. With 10 bases removed from V and 2 bases from J, the gap between germline ends came to 13 bases. CDR1 is KGHDR, CDR2 SFDVKD, per germline. The CDR3 region has the DNA TGTGCCACAACCGGGACGGAAAACTATGGCTACACCTTC. This gives the protein CATTGTENYGYTF.

By sample fraction, this clonotype is medium-sized. The chain has TRBV20-1 and TRBJ2-2; 8 positions agree with TRBD2. Germline values: CDR1 DFQATT, CDR2 SNEGSKA (reference sequence). The CDR3 has 16 residues. V was clipped by 0 bases and J by 4 bases; unmatched bases: 7. CDR3 loop: CSARDRTSKSTGELFF. CDR3 DNA sequence: TGCAGTGCTAGAGATAGGACTAGCAAAAGCACCGGGGAGCTGTTTTTT.

This clonotype rates as medium-sized. The chain employs TRBV5-5 and TRBJ1-3; no clear D gene. The CDR3 is made up of 13 amino acids. Per the germline V gene, CDR1 is SGHKS and CDR2 is YYEKEE (reference sequence). Trimming stripped 2 bases from V and 3 bases from J, with 6 bases between. DNA of the CDR3: TGTGCCAGCAGCTTTAACAGTGGAAACACCATATATTTT. Translating it yields CASSFNSGNTIYF.

Sample share makes this clonotype medium-sized. The V gene is TRBV30, the J gene TRBJ2-7, with TRBD1 matching 11 bases. The CDR3 totals 16 residues. Germline CDR1 GTSNPN, CDR2 SVGIG (reference sequence). V dropped 3 bases and J dropped 5; count of bases not matched to a gene: 12. In DNA form, the CDR3 reads TGTGCCTGGAGCCTACTCCCGGGACAGGGGGGCCACGAGCAGTACGTC. This codes for CAWSLLPGQGGHEQYV.

Within the sample, this clonotype is medium-sized. Relative to the germline gene, one junction end is altered; a read error may explain this. This sequence joins TRBV7-7 and TRBJ2-2, with D hard to call. Germline V gives CDR1 SSHAT, CDR2 FNYEAQ (reference sequence). The CDR3 spans 14 residues. CDR3 sequence (DNA): TGTGCTAGCAGCCCCTCAGGAGCCACCGGGGAGCTGTTTTTT. This gives the protein CASSPSGATGELFF.

This clonotype is labeled large. This chain connects TRBV6-5 to TRBJ2-1; weak D call: TRBD2 (6 bases). Trimming took off 0 bases at V and 6 bases at J, with 15 bases between the two ends. The germline V gene has CDR1 MNHEY and CDR2 SVGAGI. The CDR3 spans 16 residues. CDR3 sequence reads: CASSYSPGSGGNEQFF. The CDR3 DNA follows: TGTGCCAGCAGTTACTCGCCGGGTAGCGGAGGCAATGAGCAGTTCTTC.

The chain has TRBV28 and TRBJ2-7; possible D gene TRBD2, 5 bases. The ends were cut back, 4 bases at V and 2 bases at J, with 21 bases in the middle. Germline V lookup: CDR1 MDHEN, CDR2 SYDVKM. CDR3 length equals 17 residues. The CDR3 here is CASSSLARRGRTYEQYV. CDR3 coding DNA: TGTGCCAGCAGTTCTCTAGCTAGACGCGGACGCACCTACGAGCAGTACGTC.

This clonotype is judged large. The V and J genes are TRBV11-1 and TRBJ2-6, with D perhaps TRBD1 or TRBD2 (5 bases each). With 4 bases removed from V and 2 bases from J, the gap between germline ends came to 9 bases. This CDR3 has 15 amino acids. Germline V gives CDR1 SGHAT, CDR2 FQDESV (reference sequence). CDR3 in DNA: TGTGCCAGCAGCTACGGGGCCCCTGGGGCCAACGTCCTGACTTTC. It yields the protein CASSYGAPGANVLTF.

This clonotype is medium-sized. The J gene is TRBJ2-4, the V gene TRBV19; D is ambiguous. The CDR3 sequence is 14 residues long. Per germline, CDR1 LNHDA and CDR2 SQIVND (reference sequence). V was shortened by 4 bases and J by 0 bases, with 7 bases between the two germline ends. The CDR3 bases are TGTGCCAGTAGTAGGTCCCTAGCCAAAAACATTCAGTACTTC. Its protein is CASSRSLAKNIQYF.

This rearrangement joins TRBV24-1 to TRBJ2-1; 8 positions agree with TRBD1. CDR1 is KGHDR, CDR2 SFDVKD, per germline. The CDR3 loop spans 14 amino acids. V gave up 7 bases and J gave up 8 bases; unmatched junction bases: 9. The CDR3 nucleotides read TGTGCCACCAGGATGACAGGGGCGAAGGATGAGCAGTTCTTC. Its translation is CATRMTGAKDEQFF.

This clonotype is categorized as medium-sized. The V and J genes are TRBV29-1 and TRBJ1-1; maybe TRBD1 (6 bases). Germline CDR1 SQVTM, CDR2 ANQGSEA. With 6 bases removed from V and 0 bases from J, the gap between germline ends came to 8 bases. The CDR3 is 12 amino acids. The DNA for the CDR3 is TGCAGCGTGGACAGTCTGAACACTGAAGCTTTCTTT. It is translated as CSVDSLNTEAFF.

Only a few counts were recorded for this clonotype. J is TRBJ2-6 and V is TRBV28, with TRBD1 identical over 9 bases. Per the germline V gene, CDR1 is MDHEN and CDR2 is SYDVKM. The CDR3 contains 19 residues. The V gene end was trimmed by 7 bases and the J gene end by 0 bases; junction bases not matched to a gene: 13. Written as DNA, the CDR3 is TGTGCCAGCAAGGGACAGGGAATTTCCCCTAACTCTGGGGCCAACGTCCTGACTTTC. As protein: CASKGQGISPNSGANVLTF.

Relative to its sample, this clonotype is medium-sized. V is TRBV12-3 or TRBV12-4 and J is TRBJ2-3; D may be TRBD2 (6 bases). Trimming pared 2 bases from V and 2 bases from J, leaving 11 bases between. The CDR3 length is 15 residues. CDR3 residues: CASSLRLANTDTQYF. The CDR3 DNA reads as TGTGCCAGCAGTTTACGGCTAGCGAACACAGATACGCAGTATTTT.

The V gene is TRBV20-1, the J gene TRBJ2-3; possibly TRBD2 for D (6 bases). This CDR3 spans 16 amino acids. Trimming cost V 0 bases and J 4 bases, with 17 bases left between them. Germline values: CDR1 DFQATT, CDR2 SNEGSKA (reference sequence). The CDR3, as DNA: TGCAGTGCTAGAGACTTTACCGGGAGAAGGTCAGATACGCAGTATTTT. Translating it yields CSARDFTGRRSDTQYF.

Comment on this clonotype: Being one base from a much bigger clone, this may be a read error. V usage is TRBV6-6 and J usage is TRBJ1-1, with D perhaps matching TRBD1 (5 bases). This CDR3 is built from 11 residues. The germline CDR1 and CDR2 sequences are MNHNY and SVGAGI (reference sequence). The CDR3 bases are TGTGTCAGCACCAGGGAGACTGAAGCTTTCTTT. Amino acid sequence: CVSTRETEAFF.

There are a few counts of this clonotype. The chain employs TRBV4-2 and TRBJ2-7; tentatively, D is TRBD2 (7 bases). From germline, CDR1 is LGHNA and CDR2 YNFKEQ. Trimming removed 3 bases at V and 7 bases at J, with 16 bases between. The CDR3 sequence is 14 residues long. The CDR3 spells CASSQGGQKGEQYF. The CDR3 bases are TGTGCCAGCAGCCAGGGGGGGCAGAAAGGGGAGCAGTACTTC.

This clonotype rates as medium-sized. The rearrangement joins TRBV15 to TRBJ2-1; 7 nucleotides align to TRBD1. The CDR3 spans 14 residues. Germline assignment: CDR1 LNHNV and CDR2 YYDKDF (reference sequence). Trimming cost V 10 bases and J 2 bases; bases outside gene matches: 8. The CDR3 sequence is CAISLGQTYNEQFF. In DNA, the CDR3 is TGTGCCATCTCTTTGGGACAGACCTACAATGAGCAGTTCTTC.